Each of the 3 T cell receptor beta chains below was sequenced from the same sample in a study of T cell repertoires in cytomegalovirus infection. TCRdb processed the reads anew with MiXCR; each CDR3 protein has one entry. The table has roughly 320,000 distinct CDR3 sequences, around a tenth seen once; the top ten hold approximately 4.7%. The sequenced sample consisted of PBMCs. These TCRs come from a human donor in good health (CMV status not recorded). Some clones in this sample may be carry-over from other donors' samples.

This clonotype was recorded a few times. The J gene is TRBJ2-4, the V gene TRBV10-2; D is tentatively TRBD1 or TRBD2 (5 bases each). The CDR3 runs 15 residues. Between the trimmed V and J ends, which lost 3 bases and 0 bases, there was a span of 9 bases. Germline loops: CDR1 WSHSY, CDR2 SAAADI. For the CDR3, the DNA is TGCGCCAGCAGTGAAACGGGGACAGCCAAAAACATTCAGTACTTC. Residues: CASSETGTAKNIQYF.

Many counts were recorded for this clonotype. V is TRBV7-6 and J is TRBJ2-5, with no clear D. The CDR3 consists of 12 residues. CDR1 is SGHVS, CDR2 FNYEAQ, per germline. With 2 bases removed from V and 3 bases from J, the gap between germline ends came to 4 bases. CDR3 residues: CASSLIEETQYF. CDR3 DNA: TGTGCCAGCAGCTTAATCGAAGAGACCCAGTACTTC.

In its sample, this clonotype was seen many times. J is TRBJ1-2 and V is TRBV7-6; no reliable D call. CDR3 length: 16 residues. CDR1 SGHVS and CDR2 FNYEAQ come from the germline V gene. Trimming removed 2 bases at V and 0 bases at J, with 13 bases between. The CDR3 bases are TGTGCCAGCAGCTTATTGGAGACGGCTGCTAACTATGGCTACACCTTC. Encoded protein: CASSLLETAANYGYTF.